The TCR beta chain under discussion was sequenced for a study of blood T cell repertoires in COVID-19. Trimming removed 2 bases at V and 7 bases at J, with 12 bases between. This CDR3 has 14 residues. Germline loops: CDR1 MRHNA, CDR2 SNTAGT. Profiled with immunoSEQ multiplex PCR; TCRdb holds only in-frame clones, not every one. The sample shows roughly 180,000 clones, approximately 85% of them seen only once. Input material: peripheral blood. The origin of this receptor is a man in his sixties who had recovered from COVID-19. The chain employs TRBV6-4 and TRBJ2-1; D might be TRBD1 (6 bases). DNA of the CDR3: TGTGCCAGCAGTGACCAGGGGATGGGGAATGAGCAGTTCTTC. It codes for CASSDQGMGNEQFF.